The sequence of this TCR beta chain was determined in a study of blood T cells in healthy people across ages (dated by TCRdb to between 2015 and 2016). Background on the whole study: Template switching captured roughly one uniquely barcoded TCR beta cDNA molecule per two T cells in model experiments. To track age-related changes in TCR beta repertoire diversity, the study relied on deep sequencing normalized with unique cDNA molecular identifiers. The donors were split into four age groups: young (average around 17 years), middle-aged (roughly 39), aged (more than 60) and long-lived (roughly 88). Donors of different ages were randomly distributed across sequencing lanes to avoid experimental bias. Using the same blood draw, the study looked at two additional independent replicas of 1 million unique cDNA reads for two donors, one aged 18 to 29 and the other aged 80 or older. Here is what the overall study found, with its caveats: Estimates of total diversity from one million sequenced T cells were regarded as lower bounds and underestimates. Observed TCR beta diversity correlated strongly with the percentage of naive T cells measured by flow cytometry. Conclusive comparison of naive and antigen-experienced compartments was prevented by the profiling of bulk unsorted PBMCs. Observed TCR beta diversity per million T cells fell roughly linearly with age, and a significant reduction was already apparent by age about 36. Because the CMV infection status of the donors was unknown, age-related changes in expanded clonotypes may potentially have been confounded. Compared with the aged group, the long-lived group had more naive CD4+ T cells, fewer expanded clones and increased TCR diversity, suggesting age selection.

The V end loses 1 base and the J end loses 1 base, and a stretch of 9 bases separates them. CDR1 is given as SGHRS and CDR2 as YFSETQ, both from the germline V gene. Including cysteine and phenylalanine, the CDR3 has 15 amino acids. The CDR3 DNA has 45 bases and is translated from base 1. Comments on this clonotype: Its binding antigen is unknown. Within one base of it there is no much larger clone, and no base qualities were kept.

To prepare the library, 5' RACE was applied. The sequencer was an Illumina HiSeq 2500. A second 7 to 11 cycle PCR used a sample-barcoded 5' primer and a J-beta primer mix. Each TCR beta cDNA molecule received a unique molecular identifier from a template-switch 5' adaptor carrying 12 random nucleotides. Each sample yielded at least 3 million CDR3-containing paired-end reads. First-strand cDNA synthesis was performed from all RNA using the Mint cDNA synthesis kit, with priming by a TRBC-specific oligonucleotide. Following uracil-DNA glycosylase treatment, all cDNA underwent a first 18-cycle PCR with the universal primers M1SS and BC2_uni_R. Per the original workflow: For normalization, 1 million high-quality reads, each with a distinct molecular identifier, were randomly selected from each sample. Instead of being binned into consensus sequences, reads with shared molecular identifiers were discarded. CDR3 identification, clonotype clustering and error correction used MiTCR with a Q25 quality threshold and the strictest error-elimination algorithm. A nonparametric unseen species model using Euler transformation provided a lower-bound estimate of total TCR beta diversity. TCRdb itself trimmed the public reads at Q25 with fastp, ran MiXCR and retained productive beta chains. Each record represents a unique CDR3 protein, reported with the most common genes and DNA among its rows. TCRdb assigned the V and J calls; the authors' analysis was not used. This sample holds fewer than 900,000 distinct CDR3 sequences; 40% to 45% were observed only once. The ten top clones hold around a fifth of the sample.

Systemically healthy Caucasian individuals from Russia, around 39 in total and aged about 6 to 95 years, were included as donors. Roughly 11 milliliters of peripheral blood were drawn from each donor into EDTA-treated Vacutainer tubes. PBMCs were isolated by Ficoll-Paque density-gradient centrifugation, with at least 6.5 million obtained per sample. Total RNA, at least 5 micrograms per sample, was extracted from PBMCs with Trizol reagent. The percentages of naive CD45RAhigh/CD27high T cells were determined by flow cytometry on a PBMC aliquot from every donor. The chain was built from TRBV5-1 and TRBJ2-1; there is no confident call for the D gene. The clonotype was recovered from a woman aged 55-69 years in good health. The sequenced sample consisted of blood. The sequenced DNA: TGCGCCAGCAGCTTGAAGAGATTTTCCTACAATGAGCAGTTCTTC. It translates to CASSLKRFSYNEQFF.